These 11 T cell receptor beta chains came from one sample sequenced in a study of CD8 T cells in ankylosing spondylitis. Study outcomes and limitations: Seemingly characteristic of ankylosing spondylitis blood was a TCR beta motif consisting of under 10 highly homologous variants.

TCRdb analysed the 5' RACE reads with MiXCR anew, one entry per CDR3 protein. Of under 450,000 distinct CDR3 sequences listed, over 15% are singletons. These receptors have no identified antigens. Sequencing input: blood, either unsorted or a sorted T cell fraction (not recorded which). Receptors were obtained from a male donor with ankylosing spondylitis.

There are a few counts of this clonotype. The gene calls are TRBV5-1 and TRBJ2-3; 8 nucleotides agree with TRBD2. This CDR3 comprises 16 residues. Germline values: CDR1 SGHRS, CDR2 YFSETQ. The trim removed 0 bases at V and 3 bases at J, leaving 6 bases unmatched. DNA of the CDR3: TGCGCCAGCAGCTTGGCCGGGGGGGCCGGGACAGATACGCAGTATTTT. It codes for CASSLAGGAGTDTQYF.

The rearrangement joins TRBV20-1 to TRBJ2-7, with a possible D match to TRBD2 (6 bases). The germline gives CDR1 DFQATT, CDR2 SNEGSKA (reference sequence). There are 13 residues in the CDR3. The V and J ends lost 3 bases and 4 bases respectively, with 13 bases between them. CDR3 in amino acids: CSARSPGAYEQYF. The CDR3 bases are TGCAGTGCTAGGTCGCCGGGAGCGTACGAGCAGTACTTC.

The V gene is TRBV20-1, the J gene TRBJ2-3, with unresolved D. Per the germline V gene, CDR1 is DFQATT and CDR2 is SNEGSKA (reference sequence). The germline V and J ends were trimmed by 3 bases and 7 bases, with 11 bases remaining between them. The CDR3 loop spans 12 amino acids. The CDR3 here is CSARTVAYTQYF. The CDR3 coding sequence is TGCAGTGCTAGGACTGTTGCCTATACGCAGTATTTT.

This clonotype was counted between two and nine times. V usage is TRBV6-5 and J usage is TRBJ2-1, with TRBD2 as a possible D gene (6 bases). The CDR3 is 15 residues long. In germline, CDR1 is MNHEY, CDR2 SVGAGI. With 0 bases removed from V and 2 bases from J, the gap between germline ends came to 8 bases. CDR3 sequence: CASSYSQRAYNEQFF. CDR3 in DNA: TGTGCCAGCAGTTACTCGCAGCGGGCCTACAATGAGCAGTTCTTC.

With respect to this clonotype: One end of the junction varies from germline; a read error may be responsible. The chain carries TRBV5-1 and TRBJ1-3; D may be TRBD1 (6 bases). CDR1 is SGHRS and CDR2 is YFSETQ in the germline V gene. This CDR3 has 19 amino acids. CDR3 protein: CASSLFGRGQQSSGNTIYF. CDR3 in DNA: TGCGCGAGCAGCTTGTTCGGGCGGGGACAACAGAGCTCTGGAAACACCATATATTTT.

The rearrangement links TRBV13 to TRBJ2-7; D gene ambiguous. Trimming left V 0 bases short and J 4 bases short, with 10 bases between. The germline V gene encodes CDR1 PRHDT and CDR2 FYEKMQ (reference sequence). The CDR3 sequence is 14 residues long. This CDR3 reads CASSLGTSIYEQYF. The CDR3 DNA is TGTGCCAGCAGCTTAGGGACATCCATATACGAGCAGTACTTC.

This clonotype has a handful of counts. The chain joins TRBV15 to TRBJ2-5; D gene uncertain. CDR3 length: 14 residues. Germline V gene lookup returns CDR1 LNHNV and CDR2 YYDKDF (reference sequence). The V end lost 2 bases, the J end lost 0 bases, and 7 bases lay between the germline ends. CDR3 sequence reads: CATSRSEYQETQYF. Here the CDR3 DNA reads TGTGCCACCAGCAGATCAGAGTACCAAGAGACCCAGTACTTC.

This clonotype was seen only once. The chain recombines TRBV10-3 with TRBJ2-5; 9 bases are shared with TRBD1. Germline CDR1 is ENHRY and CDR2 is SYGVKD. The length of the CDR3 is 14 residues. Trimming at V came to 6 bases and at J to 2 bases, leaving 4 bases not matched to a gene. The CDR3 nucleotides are TGTGCCATCAGCGAGGACAGGGGACAAGAGACCCAGTACTTC. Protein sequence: CAISEDRGQETQYF.

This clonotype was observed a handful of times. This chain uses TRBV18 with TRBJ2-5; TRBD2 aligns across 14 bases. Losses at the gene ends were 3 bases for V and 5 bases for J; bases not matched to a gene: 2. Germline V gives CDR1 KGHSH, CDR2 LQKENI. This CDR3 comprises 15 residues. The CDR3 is CASSPGLAGVETQYF. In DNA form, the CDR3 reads TGTGCCAGCTCACCGGGACTAGCGGGAGTGGAGACCCAGTACTTC.

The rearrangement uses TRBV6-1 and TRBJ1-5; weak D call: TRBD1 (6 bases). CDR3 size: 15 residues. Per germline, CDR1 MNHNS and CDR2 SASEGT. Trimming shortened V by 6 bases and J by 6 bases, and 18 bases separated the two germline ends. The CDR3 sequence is CASRPKAGDTQPQHF. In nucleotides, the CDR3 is TGTGCCAGCAGACCCAAAGCGGGGGACACTCAGCCCCAGCATTTT.

This CDR3 reads CASSMGDRDTGELFF. In DNA, the CDR3 is TGTGCCAGCAGCATGGGGGACAGAGACACCGGGGAGCTGTTTTTT. The chain joins TRBV7-3 to TRBJ2-2; 7 positions agree with TRBD1. V was clipped by 5 bases and J by 3 bases; unmatched bases: 6. This CDR3 has 15 amino acids. Germline-derived CDR1 and CDR2 are SGHTA and FQGTGA.